Only one count was recorded for the clone carrying this TCR beta chain. Antigen unknown. Specified time point: week 5, during vaccination. Vaccination used 300 ug of mutant IDH1 20-mer peptide per dose, with topical imiquimod. New IDH1-mutant, ATRX-lost WHO grade 3 or 4 astrocytomas occurred in donors. The protocol was immunoSEQ multiplex PCR, while the TCRdb copy is restricted to in-frame clones and leaves out a portion. The profile shows tens of thousands of clones, roughly 90% of them singletons. This sample stems from a study of a mutant IDH1 vaccine in newly diagnosed glioma. Background on the study: Beginning 4-6 weeks after radiotherapy alone, or with temozolomide cycles, vaccination took place. Antecedent treatment encompassed radiotherapy, temozolomide, or their combination; the majority received both.

This receptor was obtained from a woman between 50 and 59 years old with glioma. The sample here was PBMCs, taken from a glioma patient whose treatment included an IDH1 peptide vaccine.

The CDR3 reads CATSRQGAGDTQYF. In DNA form, the CDR3 reads TGTGCCACCAGCAGACAGGGGGCCGGGGATACGCAGTATTTT. The chain uses TRBV15 and TRBJ2-3, with 8 bases matching TRBD1. The ends lost 2 bases at V and 6 bases at J; junction bases unmatched: 4. Germline V gives CDR1 LNHNV, CDR2 YYDKDF (reference sequence). The CDR3 is made up of 14 amino acids.